This section outlines one T cell receptor (beta chain) sequence together with its context. This record belongs to a study of control samples from healthy donors and cancer patients. Only in-frame clones appear in the TCRdb table, and some are missing; sequencing was by immunoSEQ multiplex PCR. The sample carries tens of thousands of clones, roughly 89% recorded once. Material: PBMCs. This clonotype was sampled from a woman between 50 and 59 years old with colorectal cancer.

The CDR3 bases are TGTGCCAGAGTCCGGTCCTATGAAGGTGAGCAGTTCTTC. It encodes CARVRSYEGEQFF. The chain joins TRBV5-3 to TRBJ2-1, with D unresolved. TRBV5-3 is placed among ORFs of uncertain function. The V and J ends lost 7 bases and 9 bases respectively, with 17 bases between them. The CDR3 consists of 13 residues.